This entry describes one T cell receptor beta chain. The sample comes from a study of T cells in Graves' hyperthyroidism and ophthalmopathy. Germline V gene sequence: CDR1 DFQATT, CDR2 SNEGSKA (reference sequence). The CDR3 length is 15 residues. V lost 0 bases and J lost 6; bases outside the gene matches: 7. There were TCR beta CDR3 regions amplified from RNA transcripts. A first-round RT-PCR of the TCR CDR3 used the HTBI primer set. TCRdb reprocessed the multiplex PCR reads with MiXCR, giving one entry per CDR3 protein. The sample has approximately 210,000 distinct CDR3 sequences, under 20% seen once.

This TCR was sampled from a man aged 50-60 years with Graves' hyperthyroidism. The chain joins TRBV20-1 to TRBJ2-2; 7 nucleotides line up with TRBD1. The source material was blood. The CDR3 DNA reads TGCAGTGCTAGAGAGAACAGGGGAAGTGCCGGGGAGCTGTTTTTT. It is translated as CSARENRGSAGELFF.